This record covers a single T cell receptor (beta chain). These data belong to a study of OX40 agonist ivuxolimab in advanced cancers. Measured with immunoSEQ multiplex PCR; TCRdb has only the in-frame clones, and not every one. The sample contains roughly 46,000 clones, approximately 82% of which appear only once. The length of the CDR3 is 16 residues. This receptor was taken from an adult with an advanced solid tumor such as melanoma, head and neck, liver or kidney cancer. The material was CD4+ or CD8+ T cells sorted from blood, obtained in a trial of the OX40 agonist ivuxolimab. The rearrangement joins TRBV21-1 to TRBJ2-3; the table's D call TRBD1 went unverified against the DNA. TRBV21-1 counts as a pseudogene. The CDR3 loop reads CASSSDRGPTTDTQYF. In nucleotides, the CDR3 is TGTGCCAGCAGCAGTGACAGGGGGCCCACCACAGATACGCAGTATTTT.